What follows are 5 T cell receptor beta chains derived from one specimen sequenced in a study of blood T cell repertoires in COVID-19. TCRdb's table, derived via immunoSEQ multiplex PCR, lists solely in-frame clones and lacks some. Of approximately 320,000 clones listed, 89% are singletons. The source material was peripheral blood. The receptor source for this set is a woman aged 25-40 years with COVID-19, enrolled during active disease.

This rearrangement joins TRBV19 to TRBJ1-1; D ambiguous. The V and J ends lost 5 bases and 0 bases respectively, with 7 bases between them. The CDR3 covers 13 residues. CDR1 is LNHDA, CDR2 SQIVND, per germline (reference sequence). CDR3 DNA sequence: TGTGCCAGTAGTGACGGGATGAACACTGAAGCTTTCTTT. Encoded protein: CASSDGMNTEAFF.

This rearrangement joins TRBV27 to TRBJ1-1; D might be TRBD1 (5 bases). The CDR3 runs to 16 residues. CDR1 and CDR2 (germline): MNHEY, SMNVEV (reference sequence). V lost 2 bases and J 0 bases, leaving 13 bases between the germline ends. The DNA of the CDR3 is TGTGCCAGCAGTTTACAAGTTCAGGGTATGAACACTGAAGCTTTCTTT. Amino acids: CASSLQVQGMNTEAFF.

The J gene is TRBJ2-3, the V gene TRBV7-9, with D tentatively TRBD1 (5 bases). V was cut by 2 bases and J by 2 bases, with 14 bases left in between. This CDR3 spans 16 amino acids. The germline V gene has CDR1 SEHNR and CDR2 FQNEAQ (reference sequence). CDR3 region: CASSLKGFRSTDTQYF. CDR3 nucleotide sequence: TGTGCCAGCAGCTTAAAGGGGTTCCGCTCCACAGATACGCAGTATTTT.

This chain connects TRBV7-6 to TRBJ2-3, with 7 bases fitting TRBD2. This CDR3 has 15 residues. The germline gives CDR1 SGHVS, CDR2 FNYEAQ. J was trimmed by 1 base and V by 3 bases; bases with no gene match: 4. Here the CDR3 reads CASSFSGSRTDTQYF. The CDR3 coding sequence is TGTGCCAGCAGCTTTAGCGGGTCGCGCACAGATACGCAGTATTTT.

Points on this clone: Other DNA sequences within the sample encode an identical CDR3. The CDR3 is CASSPRTGSTDTQYF. The CDR3 DNA reads TGTGCCAGCTCACCGAGGACAGGAAGCACAGATACGCAGTATTTT. The V and J genes are TRBV18 and TRBJ2-3; 7 bases fit TRBD1. This CDR3 is built from 15 residues. Germline V gives CDR1 KGHSH, CDR2 LQKENI. Trimming cost V 3 bases and J 0 bases; bases outside gene matches: 3.